This T cell receptor (beta chain) was sequenced during a study of PD-L1 blockade in urothelial cancer (dated by TCRdb to the late 2010s). Notes on the research overall: All patients started therapy around 2014 and received atezolizumab 1,200 mg intravenously every 3 weeks. Blood samples were analyzed 3 weeks after the start of treatment (second dose) and 6 weeks after the start of treatment. Somatic, immune and clinical correlates of response to PD-L1 blockade with atezolizumab in urothelial cancer were the focus of an exploratory multi-omic analysis. Progression-free survival longer than 6 months counted as durable clinical benefit, and TCR features were additionally tested against both progression-free and overall survival. Pretreatment tumor samples, along with matched peripheral blood serially collected before and after atezolizumab treatment, were subjected to TCR sequencing. Ten or so patients reached durable clinical benefit, while 15 to 20 patients did not. Twenty-five of 29 patients were males with bladder-origin urothelial cancer, and about 60% of the roughly 29 reported a prior smoking history. In the same patients, whole exome sequencing and RNA sequencing of pretreatment tumors were performed in addition to TCR sequencing. Pretreatment blood TCR-seq was available for about 28 patients, at least one posttreatment blood collection was obtained for some 24 patients, and tumor TCR-seq was available for some 24 patients. A median of 141,255 T cells and 80,000 to 100,000 unique TCRs was obtained from blood samples, and a median clonality of approximately 0.08 was observed. Patients had an ECOG performance status of 0 or 1 and had received between 0 and 3 prior chemotherapy regimens.

The study at large found these results: A pretreatment peripheral blood TCR clonality below the median was linked to improved progression-free and overall survival. At 3 weeks after the start of treatment, tumor-associated TCR clones in peripheral blood had expanded more in patients with durable benefit (n ≈ 24, p = 0.022). Small sample size (n ≈ 27) and many exploratory analyses mean the results are intended to be hypothesis-generating.

Each PCR received spiked-in synthetic TCR analog templates so that absolute template abundance could be estimated from read counts. The immunoSEQ assay used bias-controlled V and J gene primers to amplify TCRbeta CDR3 regions from genomic DNA. Sequencing of rearranged TCRbeta segments was performed at approximately 20X coverage. Under the source paper's analysis protocol: Sequencing errors were corrected by clustering, and CDR3s were annotated against IMGT so that V, D and J genes could be assigned. Out-of-frame and stop-codon sequences were excluded, and only productive TCRbeta rearrangements were used in downstream analyses. Clonality was computed as one minus Shannon entropy normalized by the log of the number of unique productive sequences. Clones differing between time points or between blood and tumor were identified by Fisher's exact test with Benjamini-Hochberg correction at adjusted p below 0.01. Entries here come from immuneACCESS through TCRdb and include only in-frame sequences with V and J called. Some clones fail to appear in such tables; in the studies checked, an unresolved V gene covers under half of the shortfall, and the cause of the remainder is unknown. Clone size and V and J calls were adopted from that table, with D and trimming inferred from the DNA. The sample includes under 150,000 clones, with roughly 89% observed a single time. Clones ranked in the top ten supply 1.5% to 2% of the sample.

The sample's time point label, in plain terms: peripheral blood 6 weeks after treatment start. The cohort included 25 to 30 patients with locally advanced or metastatic urothelial carcinoma who were treated at Memorial Sloan Kettering on a trial protocol. Peripheral blood mononuclear cells were collected pretreatment and during treatment, with between 1 and 8 total time points per patient. The Qiagen DNeasy Blood extraction kit was used to purify genomic DNA from total PBMCs and tumor samples. PBMCs were collected pretreatment and during treatment, and were isolated and stored as previously described. The germline V gene supplies CDR1 SGHRS and CDR2 YFSETQ. Including the terminal cysteine and phenylalanine, the CDR3 comprises 16 residues. Just the 48-base CDR3 DNA is kept, in frame starting at base 1. At the junction V is shortened by 4 bases and J by 0 bases; bases outside the gene matches: 6. Worth noting for this clone: This receptor's antigen is unknown. Base quality data are lacking; no much larger clone is found one base away.

Sequencing used PBMCs, obtained around atezolizumab (anti-PD-L1) treatment. This receptor chain uses TRBV5-1 and TRBJ1-2, with TRBD1 matching 10 junction bases. The clonotype comes from a man in his sixties with urothelial cancer. The CDR3 sequence is CASSPGTGAPNYGYTF. The DNA is TGCGCCAGCAGCCCCGGGACAGGGGCCCCTAACTATGGCTACACCTTC. The reference TRBV5-1 and TRBJ1-2 proteins fill in what lies around the CDR3, so the full variable domain reads KAGVTQTPRYLIKTRGQQVTLSCSPISGHRSVSWYQQTPGQGLQFLFEYFSETQRNKGNFPGRFSGRQFSNSRSEMNVSTLELGDSALYLCASSPGTGAPNYGYTFGSGTRLTVV.